This TCR beta chain is drawn from a study of CXCR3-negative and CXCR3-positive naive CD8 T cells. Preparation of TRB cDNA libraries relied on 5' RACE carrying UMI labels. Each CDR3 protein gets one entry in TCRdb, which reprocessed the 5' RACE reads and gives no DNA. This sample's table has 60,000 to 70,000 distinct CDR3 sequences. As regards this clonotype: Its antigen is as yet unknown.

Broader study findings: Greater hydrophobicity was found in TRB CDR3s of CXCR3-positive naive cells than of CXCR3-negative naive cells.

The TCR comes from a human donor in good health. Some clones in this sample may be carry-over from other donors' samples. The sequenced sample was naive CXCR3+ CD8+ T cells from blood. The subset: CD45RO-CCR7+CD27+CD95- naive CD8+ T cells expressing CXCR3 (TNR3+).

CDR3 region: CASSYPNDRVQETQYF. This chain links TRBV5-1 with TRBJ2-5; lacking DNA, the TRBD1 call made by TCRdb goes unchecked. The CDR3 consists of 16 residues. The V gene's germline CDR1 is SGHRS and CDR2 YFSETQ.